Presented here are 21 T cell receptor beta chains from one specimen sequenced in a study of blood T cell repertoires in COVID-19. Assay used: immunoSEQ multiplex PCR; TCRdb lists only in-frame clones, some missing. The sample lists roughly 53,000 clones, 60% to 85% seen once, with around 20% in the top ten. The sample comprised peripheral blood. The receptors were sampled from a man between 45 and 60 years old with active or convalescent COVID-19.

The V and J genes are TRBV29-1 and TRBJ2-1; TRBD2 is a possible D gene (6 bases). The CDR3 runs to 12 residues. The germline V gene encodes CDR1 SQVTM and CDR2 ANQGSEA. V shed 8 bases and J shed 7 bases, with 15 bases lying between them. The CDR3 reads CSPLIRGNEQFF. The CDR3 DNA reads as TGCAGCCCCTTAATCCGGGGGAATGAGCAGTTCTTC.

V usage is TRBV6-1 and J usage is TRBJ2-7; D remains unclear. Germline CDR1 reads MNHNS; CDR2 reads SASEGT. The CDR3 loop spans 14 amino acids. V lost 2 bases and J lost 3, with 11 bases in between. The CDR3: CASSEIRENYEQYF. CDR3 DNA: TGTGCCAGCAGTGAAATTAGAGAAAACTACGAGCAGTACTTC.

This clone was observed a handful of times. The rearrangement uses TRBV5-1 and TRBJ2-2, with 7 bases matching TRBD2. This CDR3 is built from 15 residues. The V and J ends lost 7 bases and 7 bases, in that order; junction bases with no gene match: 13. From germline, CDR1 is SGHRS and CDR2 YFSETQ. This chain's CDR3 is CASGPVAGVGGELFF. Here the CDR3 DNA reads TGCGCCAGCGGGCCGGTGGCGGGAGTAGGCGGGGAGCTGTTTTTT.

The chain joins TRBV5-6 to TRBJ2-7; 8 bases match TRBD2. The V gene's germline CDR1 is SGHDT and CDR2 YYEEEE. The V segment lost 0 bases and the J segment 2 bases; nucleotides outside the gene matches: 4. This CDR3 region has 15 residues. The CDR3 here is CASSLVAGTTYEQYF. The DNA of the CDR3 is TGTGCCAGCAGCTTGGTAGCGGGGACCACCTACGAGCAGTACTTC.

The genes are TRBV7-2 and TRBJ2-3, with 9 positions matching TRBD2. Germline CDR1 is SGHTA and CDR2 is FQGNSA. The CDR3 contains 18 residues. The V and J ends lost 5 bases and 4 bases, in that order; junction bases with no gene match: 16. The CDR3 loop is CASSPLNRGGRGADTQYF. Written as DNA, the CDR3 is TGTGCCAGCAGCCCCCTTAATCGGGGCGGGAGGGGTGCAGATACGCAGTATTTT.

This clone has ten or more counts. J is TRBJ2-7 and V is TRBV7-3; 15 bases match TRBD2. This CDR3 contains 14 residues. The V gene's germline CDR1 is SGHTA and CDR2 FQGTGA. J gave up 12 bases and V 5 bases, and 8 bases lay outside the gene matches. In DNA form, the CDR3 reads TGTGCCAGCAGCCTTGGACTAGCGGGAGGGCCGTTGTACTTC. Translating gives CASSLGLAGGPLYF.

The rearrangement links TRBV7-2 to TRBJ2-3; D may be TRBD2 (5 bases). Trimming removed 0 bases at V and 1 base at J, with 8 bases between. The germline CDR1 and CDR2 sequences are SGHTA and FQGNSA. The CDR3 is made up of 15 amino acids. The CDR3 nucleotides are TGTGCCAGCAGCTTAGCGGGAGCGGGCACAGATACGCAGTATTTT. Encoded protein: CASSLAGAGTDTQYF.

The CDR3 spells CASSPQGYEQYF. As DNA, the CDR3 is TGTGCCAGCAGCCCACAGGGTTACGAGCAGTACTTC. The chain combines TRBV6-5 with TRBJ2-7, with D possibly matching TRBD1 (6 bases). Per germline, CDR1 MNHEY and CDR2 SVGAGI. This CDR3 has 12 amino acids. V lost 6 bases and J 4 bases, leaving 10 bases between the germline ends.

This clone was picked up one time. The CDR3 region has the DNA TGCGCCAGCAGCTTGGAGACCGGACTCGCCATATATTTT. Protein sequence: CASSLETGLAIYF. The gene calls are TRBV5-1 and TRBJ1-3; D unresolved. Germline CDR1 is SGHRS and CDR2 is YFSETQ. The CDR3 sequence is 13 residues long. The V end was cut by 0 bases, the J end by 11 bases, with 12 bases between.

CDR3 residues: CASSVATGAGGSGNTIYF. In nucleotides, the CDR3 is TGTGCCAGCAGCGTCGCCACGGGAGCTGGAGGGTCTGGAAACACCATATATTTT. The chain combines TRBV9 with TRBJ1-3; D gene unclear. From germline, CDR1 is SGDLS and CDR2 YYNGEE. V lost 2 bases and J 1 base, leaving 19 bases between the germline ends. This CDR3 region has 18 residues.

The CDR3 sequence: CASSPDPGEGYTF. CDR3 sequence (DNA): TGTGCCAGCTCCCCAGACCCCGGGGAGGGCTACACCTTC. The V call is TRBV18, the J call TRBJ1-2; no reliable D call. This CDR3 contains 13 residues. Germline V gene data show CDR1 as KGHSH and CDR2 as LQKENI. V dropped 6 bases and J dropped 8 bases, with 16 bases sitting between them.

The chain recombines TRBV7-9 with TRBJ2-5; TRBD2 aligns across 13 bases. The CDR3 loop spans 16 amino acids. Germline lookup yields CDR1 SEHNR and CDR2 FQNEAQ (reference sequence). J gave up 5 bases and V 5 bases, and 8 bases lay outside the gene matches. CDR3 sequence: CASSTGTSGISETQYF. The CDR3 DNA follows: TGTGCCAGCAGCACCGGGACTAGCGGGATCTCTGAGACCCAGTACTTC.

The chain carries TRBV27 and TRBJ2-7; D ambiguous. Per germline, CDR1 MNHEY and CDR2 SMNVEV (reference sequence). Trimming left V 6 bases short and J 2 bases short, with 17 bases between. This CDR3 comprises 15 residues. CDR3 region: CASSKRNEAPYEQYF. CDR3 bases: TGTGCCAGCAGCAAAAGGAATGAGGCACCCTACGAGCAGTACTTC.

The rearrangement links TRBV7-9 to TRBJ1-2; 8 nucleotides match TRBD1. The CDR3 sequence is 14 residues long. Germline CDR1 SEHNR, CDR2 FQNEAQ (reference sequence). The V and J ends lost 5 bases and 5 bases, in that order; junction bases with no gene match: 7. The CDR3 here is CASSQDWTGYGYTF. In nucleotides, the CDR3 is TGTGCCAGCAGCCAAGATTGGACAGGGTATGGCTACACCTTC.

CDR3 loop: CATSIGGEGETQYF. The CDR3, as DNA: TGTGCCACCAGCATTGGGGGCGAGGGCGAGACCCAGTACTTC. This rearrangement joins TRBV15 to TRBJ2-5, with a possible D match to TRBD1 (6 bases). The CDR3 length is 14 residues. V was clipped by 4 bases and J by 5 bases, with 14 bases between them. Germline lookup yields CDR1 LNHNV and CDR2 YYDKDF (reference sequence).

V gene TRBV5-1 combines with J gene TRBJ1-4; 8 bases map to TRBD1. Trimming took 2 bases from V and 1 from J; bases not matched to a gene: 10. The CDR3 length is 18 residues. CDR1 is SGHRS, CDR2 YFSETQ, per germline. This CDR3 is CASSFLGPGGGTNEKLFF. CDR3 sequence (DNA): TGCGCCAGCAGCTTTCTCGGGCCAGGGGGCGGAACTAATGAAAAACTGTTTTTT.

This clone was counted a few times. The CDR3 DNA reads as TGTGCCAGCAGCTCCGGAACCGGGGGTGGAGGGGAGACCCAGTACTTC. This encodes CASSSGTGGGGETQYF. The rearrangement uses TRBV11-2 and TRBJ2-5, with a possible D match to TRBD2 (6 bases). V lost 4 bases and J lost 5, with 20 bases in between. Germline CDR1 reads SGHAT; CDR2 reads FQNNGV. The CDR3 loop spans 16 amino acids.

V gene TRBV20-1 combines with J gene TRBJ1-2; TRBD1 is a possible D gene (5 bases). There are 14 residues in the CDR3. Germline V gene data show CDR1 as DFQATT and CDR2 as SNEGSKA (reference sequence). Trimming stripped 3 bases from V and 5 bases from J, with 16 bases between. CDR3 in DNA: TGCAGTGCTAGTCACAGGACTACCCTATATGGCTACACCTTC. Amino acids: CSASHRTTLYGYTF.

The V call is TRBV2, the J call TRBJ2-3; 9 positions match TRBD2. The CDR3 length is 16 residues. With 1 base clipped from V and 1 base from J, the junction kept 3 bases outside the gene matches. Germline values: CDR1 SNHLY, CDR2 FYNNEI. Here the CDR3 reads CASSEEIAGGTDTQYF. CDR3 in DNA: TGTGCCAGCAGTGAAGAGATAGCGGGGGGCACAGATACGCAGTATTTT.

The J gene is TRBJ2-3, the V gene TRBV11-1; 8 nucleotides line up with TRBD2. The CDR3 contains 16 residues. Trimming at V came to 5 bases and at J to 1 base, leaving 8 bases not matched to a gene. Germline V gene data show CDR1 as SGHAT and CDR2 as FQDESV (reference sequence). This chain's CDR3 is CASSHRTSFGTDTQYF. Here the CDR3 DNA reads TGTGCCAGCAGCCATAGGACTAGCTTTGGCACAGATACGCAGTATTTT.

This clone was observed a single time. The genes are TRBV19 and TRBJ1-6; TRBD1 agrees at 8 bases. CDR1 and CDR2 (germline): LNHDA, SQIVND (reference sequence). CDR3 length: 16 residues. The ends lost 2 bases at V and 9 bases at J; junction bases unmatched: 9. The CDR3 sequence: CASSIMGDRSSSPLHF. In DNA form, the CDR3 reads TGTGCCAGTAGTATAATGGGGGACAGGTCGAGTTCACCCCTCCACTTT.